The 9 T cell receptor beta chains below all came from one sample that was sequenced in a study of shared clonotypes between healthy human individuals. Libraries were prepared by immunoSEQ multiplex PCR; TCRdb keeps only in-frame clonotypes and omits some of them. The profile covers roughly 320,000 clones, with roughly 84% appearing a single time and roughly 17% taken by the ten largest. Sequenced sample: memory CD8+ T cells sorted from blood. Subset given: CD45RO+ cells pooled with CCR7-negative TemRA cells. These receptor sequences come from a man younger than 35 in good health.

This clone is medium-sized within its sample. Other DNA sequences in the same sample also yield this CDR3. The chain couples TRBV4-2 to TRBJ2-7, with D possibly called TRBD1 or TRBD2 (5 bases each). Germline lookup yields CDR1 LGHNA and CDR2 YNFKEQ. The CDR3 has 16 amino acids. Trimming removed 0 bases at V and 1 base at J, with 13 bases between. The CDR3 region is CASSQEGEPRSYEQYF. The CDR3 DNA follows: TGTGCCAGCAGCCAAGAGGGGGAGCCGAGGTCCTACGAGCAGTACTTC.

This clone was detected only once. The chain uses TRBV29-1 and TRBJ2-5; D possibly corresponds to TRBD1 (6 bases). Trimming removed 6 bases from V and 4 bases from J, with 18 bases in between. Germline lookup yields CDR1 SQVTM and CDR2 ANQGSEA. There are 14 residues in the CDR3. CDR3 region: CSVPGTLGVETQYF. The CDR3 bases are TGCAGCGTACCCGGGACACTGGGGGTAGAGACCCAGTACTTC.

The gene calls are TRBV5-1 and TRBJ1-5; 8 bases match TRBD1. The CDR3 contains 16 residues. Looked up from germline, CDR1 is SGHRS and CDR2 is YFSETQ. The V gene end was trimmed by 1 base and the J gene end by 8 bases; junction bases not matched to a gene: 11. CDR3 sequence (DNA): TGCGCCAGCAGCTTGTGGACAGGGAGATTTAGAAAGCCCCAGCATTTT. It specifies CASSLWTGRFRKPQHF.

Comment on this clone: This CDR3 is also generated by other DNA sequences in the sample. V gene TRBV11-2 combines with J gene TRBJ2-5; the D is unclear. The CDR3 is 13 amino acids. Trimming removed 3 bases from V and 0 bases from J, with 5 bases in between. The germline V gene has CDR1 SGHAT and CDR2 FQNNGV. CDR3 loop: CASSFPDQETQYF. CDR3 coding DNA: TGTGCCAGCAGCTTTCCGGACCAAGAGACCCAGTACTTC.

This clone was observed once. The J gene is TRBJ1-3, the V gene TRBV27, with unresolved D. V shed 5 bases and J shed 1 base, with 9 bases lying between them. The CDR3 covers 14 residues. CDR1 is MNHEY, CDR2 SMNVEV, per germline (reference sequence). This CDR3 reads CASSITGSGNTIYF. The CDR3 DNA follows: TGTGCCAGCAGTATTACCGGATCTGGAAACACCATATATTTT.

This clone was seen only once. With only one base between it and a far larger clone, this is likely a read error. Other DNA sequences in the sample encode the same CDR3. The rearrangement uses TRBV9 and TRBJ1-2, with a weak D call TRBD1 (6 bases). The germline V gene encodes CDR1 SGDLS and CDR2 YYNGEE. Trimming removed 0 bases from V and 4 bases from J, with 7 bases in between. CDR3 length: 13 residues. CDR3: CASSVGDTYGYTF. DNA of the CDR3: TGTGCCAGCAGCGTAGGGGACACCTATGGCTACACCTTC.

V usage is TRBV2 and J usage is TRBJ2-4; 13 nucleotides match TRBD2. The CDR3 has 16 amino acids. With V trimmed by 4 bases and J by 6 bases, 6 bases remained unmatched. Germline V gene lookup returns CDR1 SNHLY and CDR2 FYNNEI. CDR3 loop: CASSGTSGGLSNIQYF. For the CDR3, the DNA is TGTGCCAGCAGTGGGACTAGCGGGGGACTGTCAAACATTCAGTACTTC.

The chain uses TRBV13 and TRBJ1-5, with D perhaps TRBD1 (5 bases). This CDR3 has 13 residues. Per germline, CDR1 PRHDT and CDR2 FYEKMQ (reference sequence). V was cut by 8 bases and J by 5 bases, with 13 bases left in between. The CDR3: CASAPGGHQPQHF. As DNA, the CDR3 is TGTGCCAGCGCCCCGGGGGGTCATCAGCCCCAGCATTTT.

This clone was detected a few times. This chain's CDR3 is CASSVAQALLDITDTQYF. The CDR3 DNA reads TGTGCCAGCAGCGTAGCGCAGGCCCTACTGGATATCACAGATACGCAGTATTTT. V and J are TRBV9 and TRBJ2-3; no clear D gene. Trimming took 0 bases from V and 2 from J, leaving 19 bases between them. The germline V gene encodes CDR1 SGDLS and CDR2 YYNGEE. This CDR3 comprises 18 residues.